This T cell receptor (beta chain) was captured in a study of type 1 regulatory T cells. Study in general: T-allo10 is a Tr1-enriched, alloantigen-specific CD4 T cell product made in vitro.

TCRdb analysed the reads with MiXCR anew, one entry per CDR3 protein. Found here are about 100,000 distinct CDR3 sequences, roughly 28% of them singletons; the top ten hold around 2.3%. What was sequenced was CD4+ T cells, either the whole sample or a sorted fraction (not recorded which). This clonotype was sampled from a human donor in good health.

CDR3 nucleotides: TGCGCCAGCAGCTTTCGGCCTAGCGGAAGCACAGATACGCAGTATTTT. This sequence encodes CASSFRPSGSTDTQYF. This chain uses TRBV5-1 with TRBJ2-3, with 7 nucleotides matching TRBD2. Unmatched junction bases numbered 6, after V lost 2 bases and J lost 0 bases. CDR3 size: 16 residues. CDR1 and CDR2 from the germline V gene are SGHRS and YFSETQ.